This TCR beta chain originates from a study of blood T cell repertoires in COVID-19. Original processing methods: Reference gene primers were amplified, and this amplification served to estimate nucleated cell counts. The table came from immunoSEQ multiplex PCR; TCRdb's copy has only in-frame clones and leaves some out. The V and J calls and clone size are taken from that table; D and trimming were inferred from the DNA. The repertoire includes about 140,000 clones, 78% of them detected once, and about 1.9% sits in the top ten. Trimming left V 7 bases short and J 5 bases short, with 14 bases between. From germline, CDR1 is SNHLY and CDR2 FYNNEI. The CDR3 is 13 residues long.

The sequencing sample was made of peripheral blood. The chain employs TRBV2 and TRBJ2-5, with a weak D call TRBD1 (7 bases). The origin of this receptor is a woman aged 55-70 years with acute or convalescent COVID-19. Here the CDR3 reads CASMRAGGETQYF. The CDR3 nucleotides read TGTGCCAGCATGAGGGCAGGGGGGGAGACCCAGTACTTC.